The 22 T cell receptor beta chains reported below all come from one sample, sequenced in a study of cytomegalovirus exposure and HLA in healthy donors. PCR amplification relied on 60 Vbeta primers (plus 13 Jbeta primers). The repertoire was sequenced with immunoSEQ multiplex PCR; TCRdb's copy has only in-frame clones and lacks some. The sample shows fewer than 200,000 clones, around 72% of them seen only once. The sequenced material came from PBMCs. Every receptor here comes from a man aged 45-60 years in good health and CMV-seronegative.

Only a few counts were recorded for this clone. The chain has TRBV7-2 and TRBJ1-5; TRBD1 aligns across 12 bases. With V trimmed by 2 bases and J by 7 bases, 6 bases remained unmatched. Germline V gene data show CDR1 as SGHTA and CDR2 as FQGNSA. CDR3 length: 16 amino acids. The CDR3 here is CASSLLGTGGQQPQHF. CDR3 sequence (DNA): TGTGCCAGCAGCTTACTCGGGACAGGGGGCCAACAGCCCCAGCATTTT.

This chain joins TRBV6-6 and TRBJ2-3; 7 nucleotides line up with TRBD2. The CDR3 has 15 amino acids. The trim removed 8 bases at V and 4 bases at J, leaving 12 bases unmatched. Germline values: CDR1 MNHNY, CDR2 SVGAGI (reference sequence). As DNA, the CDR3 is TGTGCCAGCCGACAGTTACAGGCGGGGGCAGATACGCAGTATTTT. Encoded protein: CASRQLQAGADTQYF.

J is TRBJ2-7 and V is TRBV5-1; 8 bases match TRBD1. CDR3 length: 14 amino acids. The V segment lost 5 bases and the J segment 2 bases; nucleotides outside the gene matches: 6. Germline assignment: CDR1 SGHRS and CDR2 YFSETQ. The CDR3 DNA sequence: TGCGCCAGCAGGTGGACAGGGCGCGCCTACGAGCAGTACTTC. Protein sequence: CASRWTGRAYEQYF.

The rearrangement uses TRBV7-2 and TRBJ2-2; maybe TRBD2 (8 bases). Germline CDR1 is SGHTA and CDR2 is FQGNSA. V lost 1 base to trimming and J lost 5 bases, with 17 bases between them. CDR3 size: 17 residues. CDR3 amino acids: CASSLDRGGQLTGELFF. The CDR3 DNA is TGTGCCAGCAGCTTAGACCGGGGGGGACAGTTGACCGGGGAGCTGTTTTTT. Variable domain in full (rest from reference TRBV7-2 and TRBJ2-2): GAGVSQSPSNKVTEKGKDVELRCDPISGHTALYWYRQSLGQGLEFLIYFQGNSAPDKSGLPSDRFSAERTGGSVSTLTIQRTQQEDSAVYLCASSLDRGGQLTGELFFGEGSRLTVL.

Only one count was recorded for this clone. V usage is TRBV5-1 and J usage is TRBJ1-5; D perhaps matches TRBD1 (5 bases). Germline CDR1 is SGHRS and CDR2 is YFSETQ. V was shortened by 0 bases and J by 7 bases, with 5 bases between the two germline ends. This CDR3 is 12 amino acids long. CDR3 protein: CASSLEGQPQHF. In DNA, the CDR3 is TGCGCCAGCAGCTTGGAGGGGCAGCCCCAGCATTTT.

This clone was seen only once. V usage is TRBV11-2 and J usage is TRBJ2-1; 11 bases align to TRBD1. The CDR3 sequence is 14 residues long. The J segment lost 9 bases and the V segment lost 2 bases, leaving 3 bases of the junction unmatched. The V gene's germline CDR1 is SGHAT and CDR2 FQNNGV. CDR3 DNA: TGTGCCAGCAGCTTATGGACAGGGGGCGGTGAGCAGTTCTTC. Its translation is CASSLWTGGGEQFF.

The chain uses TRBV19 and TRBJ1-2, with TRBD1 matching over 7 bases. The germline V gene has CDR1 LNHDA and CDR2 SQIVND (reference sequence). The V gene end was trimmed by 6 bases and the J gene end by 5 bases; junction bases not matched to a gene: 9. The CDR3 spans 14 residues. The CDR3 loop is CASSPGTETYGYTF. The CDR3 DNA is TGTGCCAGTAGCCCCGGGACAGAAACGTATGGCTACACCTTC.

The chain recombines TRBV7-3 with TRBJ2-3, with TRBD1 matching over 8 bases. V dropped 3 bases and J dropped 2; count of bases not matched to a gene: 1. In germline, CDR1 is SGHTA, CDR2 FQGTGA. This CDR3 is built from 14 residues. CDR3 sequence: CASSFQGATDTQYF. The CDR3 DNA is TGTGCCAGCAGCTTCCAGGGGGCCACAGATACGCAGTATTTT.

J is TRBJ1-5 and V is TRBV7-9; D is unclear. Looked up from germline, CDR1 is SEHNR and CDR2 is FQNEAQ (reference sequence). The CDR3 is 14 amino acids. V lost 4 bases to trimming and J lost 3 bases, with 10 bases between them. CDR3 DNA sequence: TGTGCCAGCAGCTCGGACGGACTCAATCAGCCCCAGCATTTT. Translation: CASSSDGLNQPQHF.

The J gene is TRBJ1-1, the V gene TRBV25-1; D remains ambiguous. The CDR3 sequence is 14 residues long. Germline V lookup: CDR1 MGHDK, CDR2 SYGVNS. The ends were cut back, 5 bases at V and 1 base at J, with 11 bases in the middle. CDR3 nucleotides: TGTGCCAGCAGTCACCAGGCAGGGAACACTGAAGCTTTCTTT. The encoded protein is CASSHQAGNTEAFF.

The rearrangement links TRBV4-2 to TRBJ1-1; D unclear. The V end was cut by 1 base, the J end by 3 bases, with 18 bases between. CDR3 length equals 17 residues. In germline, CDR1 is LGHNA, CDR2 YNFKEQ. CDR3 DNA: TGTGCCAGCAGCCAAGGTGACCTCTCCAGCGGGGACACTGAAGCTTTCTTT. This sequence encodes CASSQGDLSSGDTEAFF.

The chain combines TRBV5-5 with TRBJ1-5, with D possibly being TRBD1 (5 bases). The V gene's germline CDR1 is SGHKS and CDR2 YYEKEE (reference sequence). This CDR3 is built from 15 residues. V was pared by 4 bases and J by 0 bases, with 11 bases between. The DNA of the CDR3 is TGTGCCAGCAGCCTTGGACAAAGTAGCAATCAGCCCCAGCATTTT. It codes for CASSLGQSSNQPQHF.

V is TRBV7-8 and J is TRBJ1-6, with 7 positions matching TRBD1. CDR3 length equals 15 residues. The germline V gene has CDR1 SGHVS and CDR2 FQNEAQ. V dropped 5 bases and J dropped 8; count of bases not matched to a gene: 9. The CDR3 reads CASSPRQGSDSPLHF. Here the CDR3 DNA reads TGTGCCAGCAGCCCCCGACAGGGAAGCGATTCACCCCTCCACTTT.

A few counts support this clone. The chain joins TRBV2 to TRBJ2-7, with unresolved D. The V end was cut by 6 bases, the J end by 3 bases, with 12 bases between. This CDR3 is 13 amino acids long. Per the germline V gene, CDR1 is SNHLY and CDR2 is FYNNEI. CDR3 in amino acids: CASSVQYFYEQYF. CDR3 bases: TGTGCCAGCAGCGTCCAGTATTTCTACGAGCAGTACTTC. The full variable domain, completed using reference TRBV2 and TRBJ2-7, is EPEVTQTPSHQVTQMGQEVILRCVPISNHLYFYWYRQILGQKVEFLVSFYNNEISEKSEIFDDQFSVERPDGSNFTLKIRSTKLEDSAMYFCASSVQYFYEQYFGPGTRLTVT.

The V and J genes are TRBV19 and TRBJ1-1, with D hard to call. Trimming took off 7 bases at V and 5 bases at J, with 20 bases between the two ends. The length of the CDR3 is 15 residues. Germline values: CDR1 LNHDA, CDR2 SQIVND (reference sequence). The CDR3 DNA is TGTGCCAGTATGGGAGTGCTGGGGAGGAGGACTGAAGCTTTCTTT. This sequence encodes CASMGVLGRRTEAFF.

The chain carries TRBV5-6 and TRBJ1-6; no clear D gene. The CDR3 length is 14 residues. CDR1 and CDR2 (germline): SGHDT, YYEEEE. The V gene lost 1 base and the J gene lost 14 bases, with 16 bases spanning the gap. CDR3 nucleotide sequence: TGTGCCAGCAGCTTGCGACGGCCGGGAATGACCCTCCACTTT. The encoded protein is CASSLRRPGMTLHF.

Relative to its sample, this clone is medium-sized. The chain uses TRBV6-4 and TRBJ2-3, with TRBD2 identical over 10 bases. Germline CDR1 MRHNA, CDR2 SNTAGT. CDR3 length: 15 residues. V shed 2 bases, J shed 4 bases, and the junction held 3 bases outside the gene matches. The CDR3 sequence is CASSDTSGAADTQYF. CDR3 sequence (DNA): TGTGCCAGCAGTGACACTAGCGGGGCGGCAGATACGCAGTATTTT.

The chain recombines TRBV28 with TRBJ1-5, with a tentative D call TRBD1 (5 bases). The germline CDR1 and CDR2 sequences are MDHEN and SYDVKM. There are 14 residues in the CDR3. Trimming removed 2 bases at V and 4 bases at J, with 9 bases between. Here the CDR3 DNA reads TGTGCCAGCAGTTTAGGGGGGACGAATCAGCCCCAGCATTTT. Its protein product is CASSLGGTNQPQHF. Full variable domain (missing parts from reference TRBV28 and TRBJ1-5): DVKVTQSSRYLVKRTGEKVFLECVQDMDHENMFWYRQDPGLGLRLIYFSYDVKMKEKGDIPEGYSVSREKKERFSLILESASTNQTSMYLCASSLGGTNQPQHFGDGTRLSIL.

This clone was found a few times. This chain links TRBV6-6 with TRBJ2-1; TRBD1 is a possible D gene (6 bases). CDR3 size: 14 residues. Trimming took 2 bases from V and 9 from J, leaving 14 bases between them. Germline lookup yields CDR1 MNHNY and CDR2 SVGAGI (reference sequence). The CDR3 protein is CASSYGTGFLEQFF. CDR3 nucleotide sequence: TGTGCCAGCAGTTACGGTACAGGGTTTCTTGAGCAGTTCTTC.

This sequence joins TRBV5-1 and TRBJ1-1, with 8 bases identical to TRBD1. The germline gives CDR1 SGHRS, CDR2 YFSETQ. V gave up 4 bases and J gave up 4 bases; unmatched junction bases: 15. The CDR3 covers 17 residues. Here the CDR3 reads CASSLVTGDLGGTEAFF. The CDR3 DNA follows: TGCGCCAGCAGCCTGGTGACAGGGGACTTGGGAGGCACTGAAGCTTTCTTT. Full variable domain (remainder filled in from reference TRBV5-1 and TRBJ1-1): KAGVTQTPRYLIKTRGQQVTLSCSPISGHRSVSWYQQTPGQGLQFLFEYFSETQRNKGNFPGRFSGRQFSNSRSEMNVSTLELGDSALYLCASSLVTGDLGGTEAFFGQGTRLTVV.

V is TRBV10-3 and J is TRBJ1-2; D is uncertain. CDR1 is ENHRY, CDR2 SYGVKD, per germline. Trimming removed 0 bases at V and 7 bases at J, with 9 bases between. The CDR3 totals 13 residues. The CDR3 coding sequence is TGTGCCATCAGTGAGTCGAACGGGAGTGGCTACACCTTC. Translating gives CAISESNGSGYTF.

The V and J genes are TRBV10-3 and TRBJ2-3; tentatively, D is TRBD1 (6 bases). This CDR3 spans 13 amino acids. In germline, CDR1 is ENHRY, CDR2 SYGVKD. Trimming left V 8 bases short and J 4 bases short, with 13 bases between. The DNA for the CDR3 is TGTGCCATCGGCAGACAGGAGTCAGATACGCAGTATTTT. Translating it yields CAIGRQESDTQYF.